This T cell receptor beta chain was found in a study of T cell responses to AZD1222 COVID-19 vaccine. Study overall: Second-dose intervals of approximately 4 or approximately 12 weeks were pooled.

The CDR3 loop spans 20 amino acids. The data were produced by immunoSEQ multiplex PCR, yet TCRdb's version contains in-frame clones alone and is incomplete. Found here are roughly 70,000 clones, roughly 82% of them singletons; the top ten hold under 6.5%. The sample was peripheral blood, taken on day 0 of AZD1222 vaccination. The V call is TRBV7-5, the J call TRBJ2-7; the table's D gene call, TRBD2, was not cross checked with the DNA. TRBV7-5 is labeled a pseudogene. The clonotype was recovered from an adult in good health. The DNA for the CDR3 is TGTGCCAGAAGCTTCATATTTGTCTTAGCGGGGTCGGTATGGGTCTACGAGCAGTACTTC. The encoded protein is CARSFIFVLAGSVWVYEQYF.